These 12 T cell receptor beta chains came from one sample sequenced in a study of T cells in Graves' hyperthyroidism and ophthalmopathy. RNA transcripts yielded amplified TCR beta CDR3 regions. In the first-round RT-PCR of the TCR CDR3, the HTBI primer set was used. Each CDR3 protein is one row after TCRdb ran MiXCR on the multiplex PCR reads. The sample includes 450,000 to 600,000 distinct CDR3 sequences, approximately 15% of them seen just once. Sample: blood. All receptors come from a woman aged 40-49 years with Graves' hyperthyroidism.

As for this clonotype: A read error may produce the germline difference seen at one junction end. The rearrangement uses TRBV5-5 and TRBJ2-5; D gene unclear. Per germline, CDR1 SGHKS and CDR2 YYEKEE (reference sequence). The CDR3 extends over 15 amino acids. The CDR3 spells CASSLHVEAGETQYF. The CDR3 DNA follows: TGTGCCAGCAGCTTGCACGTTGAAGCCGGAGAGACTCAGTACTTC.

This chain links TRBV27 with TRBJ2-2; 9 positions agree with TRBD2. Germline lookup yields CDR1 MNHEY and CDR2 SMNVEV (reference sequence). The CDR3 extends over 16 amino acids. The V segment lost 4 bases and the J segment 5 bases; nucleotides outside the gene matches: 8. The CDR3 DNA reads TGTGCCAGCAGTTATAGCGGGAGACATATGACCGGGGAGCTGTTTTTT. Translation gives CASSYSGRHMTGELFF.

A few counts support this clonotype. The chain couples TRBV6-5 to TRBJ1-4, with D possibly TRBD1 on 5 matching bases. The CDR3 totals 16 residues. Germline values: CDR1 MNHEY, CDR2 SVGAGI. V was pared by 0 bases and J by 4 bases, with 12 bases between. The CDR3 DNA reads TGTGCCAGCAGTTACTCACGGCGGGACGGTAATGAAAAACTGTTTTTT. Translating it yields CASSYSRRDGNEKLFF.

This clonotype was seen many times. The CDR3 loop is CASSIQGANTEAFF. The CDR3 nucleotides are TGTGCCAGCAGTATACAGGGGGCGAACACTGAAGCTTTCTTT. The genes are TRBV28 and TRBJ1-1; 9 positions match TRBD1. V shed 5 bases, J shed 1 base, and the junction held 2 bases outside the gene matches. The CDR3 sequence is 14 residues long. Germline CDR1 reads MDHEN; CDR2 reads SYDVKM.

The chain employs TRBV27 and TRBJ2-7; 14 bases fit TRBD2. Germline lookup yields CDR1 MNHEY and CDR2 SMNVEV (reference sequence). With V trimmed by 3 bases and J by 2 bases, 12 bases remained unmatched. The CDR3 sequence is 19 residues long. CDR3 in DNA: TGTGCCAGCAGTTTTACCACTCCGGGACTAGCGGGAGCACCCTACGAGCAGTACTTC. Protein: CASSFTTPGLAGAPYEQYF.

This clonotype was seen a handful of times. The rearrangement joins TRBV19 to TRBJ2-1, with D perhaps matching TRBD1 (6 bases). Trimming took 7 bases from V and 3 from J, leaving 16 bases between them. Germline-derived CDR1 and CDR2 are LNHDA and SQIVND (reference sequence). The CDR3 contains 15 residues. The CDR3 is CASTPDRSSYNEQFF. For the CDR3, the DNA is TGTGCCAGTACCCCGGACAGAAGTAGCTACAATGAGCAGTTCTTC.

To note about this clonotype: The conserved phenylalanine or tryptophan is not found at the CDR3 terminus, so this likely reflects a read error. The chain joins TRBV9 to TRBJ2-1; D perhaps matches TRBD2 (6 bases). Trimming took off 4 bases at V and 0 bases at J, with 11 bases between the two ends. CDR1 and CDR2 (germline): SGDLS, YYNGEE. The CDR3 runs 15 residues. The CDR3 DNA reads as TGTGCCAGCAGCTATAGCGGAAGCTCCTACAATGAGCAGTTCCTC. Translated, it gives CASSYSGSSYNEQFL.

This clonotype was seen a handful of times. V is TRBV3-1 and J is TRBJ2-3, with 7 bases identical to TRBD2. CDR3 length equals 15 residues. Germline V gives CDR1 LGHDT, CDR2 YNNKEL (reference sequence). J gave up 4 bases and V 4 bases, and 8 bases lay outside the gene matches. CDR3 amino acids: CASSRGVLAADTQYF. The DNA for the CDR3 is TGTGCCAGCAGCCGGGGGGTTCTAGCGGCAGATACGCAGTATTTT.

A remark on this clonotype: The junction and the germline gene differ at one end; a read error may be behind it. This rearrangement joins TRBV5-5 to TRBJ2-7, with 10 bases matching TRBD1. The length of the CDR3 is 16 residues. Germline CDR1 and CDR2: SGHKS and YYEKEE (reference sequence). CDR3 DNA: TGCGCCAGCAGCAAGACGACAGGGGGCCCCTCCTACGAGCAGTACTTC. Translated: CASSKTTGGPSYEQYF.

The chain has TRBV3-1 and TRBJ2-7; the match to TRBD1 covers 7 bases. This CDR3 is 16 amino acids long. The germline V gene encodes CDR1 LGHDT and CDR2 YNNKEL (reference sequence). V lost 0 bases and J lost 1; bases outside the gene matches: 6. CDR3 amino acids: CASSQDWRQGSYEQYF. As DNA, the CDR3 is TGTGCCAGCAGCCAAGATTGGAGACAGGGTTCCTACGAGCAGTACTTC.

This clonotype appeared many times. The CDR3, as DNA: TGTGCCAGCAGCTCAATCGGGACCGGAGATACGCAGTATTTT. It is translated as CASSSIGTGDTQYF. The chain carries TRBV7-9 and TRBJ2-3; D tentatively reads TRBD1 or TRBD2 (5 bases each). CDR1 and CDR2 (germline): SEHNR, FQNEAQ (reference sequence). V dropped 4 bases and J dropped 5 bases, with 13 bases sitting between them. The CDR3 contains 14 residues.

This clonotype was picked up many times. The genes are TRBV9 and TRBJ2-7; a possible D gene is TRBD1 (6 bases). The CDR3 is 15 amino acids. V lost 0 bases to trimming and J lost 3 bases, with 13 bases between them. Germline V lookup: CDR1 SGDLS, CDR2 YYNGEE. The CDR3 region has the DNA TGTGCCAGCAGCGTAGGACAGGCGCCGCTCTACGAGCAGTACTTC. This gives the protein CASSVGQAPLYEQYF.